The clone carrying this T cell receptor (beta chain) showed up many times. This sequence may be a read error, since a much larger clone differs from it by one base. Here the CDR3 omits its conserved ending phenylalanine or tryptophan, so a read error is the likely source. CDR1 and CDR2 (germline): DFQATT, SNEGSKA (reference sequence). V was shortened by 1 base and J by 6 bases, with 10 bases between the two germline ends. This CDR3 is 14 amino acids long. These data originate in a study of prognosis after radiotherapy for stage I lung cancer. Genomic DNA served as the source from which two-round multiplex PCR generated TCR beta CDR3 amplicons. Amplification in first-round PCR relied on primers specific to each TRBV and TRBJ gene. One entry per CDR3 protein, called by TCRdb with MiXCR from the multiplex PCR reads. The sample gives around 30,000 distinct CDR3 sequences, less than 35% of which show up once; roughly 15% is in the top ten.

Sequencing was performed on PBMCs, taken before or after stereotactic body radiation therapy (not recorded which). The genes are TRBV20-1 and TRBJ1-6; D might be TRBD1 (6 bases). The clonotype originates from a donor at least 50 years old with non-small cell lung cancer. CDR3 in amino acids: CSARAPGANSPLHS. The CDR3 DNA reads TGCAGTGCTAGAGCCCCAGGGGCTAATTCACCCCTCCACTCT.